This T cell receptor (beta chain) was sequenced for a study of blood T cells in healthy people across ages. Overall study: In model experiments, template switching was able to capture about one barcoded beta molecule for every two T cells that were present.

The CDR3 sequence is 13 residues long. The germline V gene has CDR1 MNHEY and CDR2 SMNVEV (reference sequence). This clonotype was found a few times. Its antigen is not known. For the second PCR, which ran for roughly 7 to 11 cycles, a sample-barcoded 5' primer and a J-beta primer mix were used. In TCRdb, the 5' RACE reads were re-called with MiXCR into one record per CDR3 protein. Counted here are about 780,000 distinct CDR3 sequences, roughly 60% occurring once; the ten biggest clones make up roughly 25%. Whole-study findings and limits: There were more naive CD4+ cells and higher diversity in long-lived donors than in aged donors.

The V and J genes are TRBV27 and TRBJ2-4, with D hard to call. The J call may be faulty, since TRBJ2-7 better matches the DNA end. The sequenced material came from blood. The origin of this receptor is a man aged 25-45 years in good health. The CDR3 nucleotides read TGTGCCAGCAGTTCACTCCAGCTTACCGAGCAGTACTTC. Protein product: CASSSLQLTEQYF.